Shown below are 26 T cell receptor beta chains from a single sample sequenced in a study of immune heterogeneity within non-small cell lung tumors. CDR3 of TCR beta was amplified by multiplex PCR that used 32 V and 13 J primers. One entry per CDR3 protein, called by TCRdb with MiXCR from the multiplex PCR reads. The table lists tens of thousands of distinct CDR3 sequences, more than 25% of them singletons. Each sample used around 600 ng of genomic DNA from bulk tumor tissue. Far-apart biopsies, several per primary tumor, were taken during surgery. Enrolled patients presented with newly diagnosed, previously untreated non-small cell lung cancer and underwent curative surgery. Sequencing was carried out using lung tumor tissue. All receptors come from a man between 40 and 49 years old with non-small cell lung cancer.

There are many counts of this clonotype. The rearrangement joins TRBV19 to TRBJ1-2; D not resolved. V lost 3 bases and J 6 bases, leaving 17 bases between the germline ends. The CDR3 runs to 15 residues. Germline-derived CDR1 and CDR2 are LNHDA and SQIVND (reference sequence). The CDR3 coding sequence is TGTGCCAGTAGTATCCCAGCAGGCCTCTTGGATGGCTACACCTTC. The encoded protein is CASSIPAGLLDGYTF.

This clonotype was seen only a few times. This sequence joins TRBV7-2 and TRBJ1-4; the D gene is possibly TRBD1 (5 bases). The CDR3 totals 12 residues. With 4 bases removed from V and 8 bases from J, the gap between germline ends came to 8 bases. Germline CDR1 and CDR2: SGHTA and FQGNSA. CDR3 in DNA: TGTGCCAGCAGCTGGGACCGCGAAAAACTGTTTTTT. Protein: CASSWDREKLFF.

In the case of this clonotype: Possible read error: a much larger clone is one base away. The J gene is TRBJ2-1, the V gene TRBV19, with D unresolved. V was clipped by 1 base and J by 10 bases, with 14 bases between them. Germline loops: CDR1 LNHDA, CDR2 SQIVND (reference sequence). The CDR3 is 14 residues long. The CDR3, as DNA: TGTGCCAGTAGTATAGTAATCGCCGTGAGGGAGCAGTTCTTC. This codes for CASSIVIAVREQFF.

A remark on this clonotype: A much larger clone sits a single nucleotide away, making a read error possible. The rearrangement links TRBV7-8 to TRBJ2-2; 8 bases line up with TRBD2. The length of the CDR3 is 15 residues. The germline CDR1 and CDR2 sequences are SGHVS and FQNEAQ. In nucleotides, the CDR3 is TGTGCCAGCAGCCTAGCACTAGCGGTGACCGGGGAGCTGTTTTTT. Its protein product is CASSLALAVTGELFF. Complete variable domain (other parts from reference TRBV7-8 and TRBJ2-2): GAGVSQSPRYKVAKRGQDVALRCDPISGHVSLFWYQQALGQGPEFLTYFQNEAQLDKSGLPSDRFFAERPEGSVSTLKIQRTQQEDSAVYLCASSLALAVTGELFFGEGSRLTVL.

The chain recombines TRBV7-2 with TRBJ1-2; 8 nucleotides align to TRBD1. The CDR3 totals 13 residues. CDR1 SGHTA and CDR2 FQGNSA come from the germline V gene. Unmatched junction bases numbered 3, after V lost 2 bases and J lost 7 bases. CDR3 amino acids: CASSLKDRAGYTF. In nucleotides, the CDR3 is TGTGCCAGCAGCTTAAAGGACAGGGCTGGCTACACCTTC.

The rearrangement links TRBV6-1 to TRBJ2-3; tentative D call: TRBD2 (6 bases). In germline, CDR1 is MNHNS, CDR2 SASEGT. The CDR3 loop spans 12 amino acids. The CDR3 DNA reads TGTGCTTCTTCGGGAGTGGCAGATACGCAGTATTTT. This translates into CASSGVADTQYF.

The sample holds many counts of this clonotype. The chain uses TRBV25-1 and TRBJ2-3, with 8 bases that match TRBD2. V dropped 3 bases and J dropped 3; count of bases not matched to a gene: 8. The CDR3 extends over 16 amino acids. Per the germline V gene, CDR1 is MGHDK and CDR2 is SYGVNS. In nucleotides, the CDR3 is TGTGCCAGCAGTGACGAAGCGGGAGAGGGTACAGATACGCAGTATTTT. Translation gives CASSDEAGEGTDTQYF. The full variable domain, in which reference TRBV25-1 and TRBJ2-3 provide the parts outside the CDR3, is EADIYQTPRYLVIGTGKKITLECSQTMGHDKMYWYQQDPGMELHLIHYSYGVNSTEKGDLSSESTVSRIRTEHFPLTLESARPSHTSQYLCASSDEAGEGTDTQYFGPGTRLTVL.

The chain has TRBV29-1 and TRBJ1-1; TRBD1 matches at 8 bases. The CDR3 length is 14 residues. Losses at the gene ends were 4 bases for V and 5 bases for J; bases not matched to a gene: 9. Germline V lookup: CDR1 SQVTM, CDR2 ANQGSEA. Here the CDR3 reads CSVVSRGQGTEAFF. CDR3 sequence (DNA): TGCAGCGTTGTTTCCAGGGGGCAAGGTACTGAAGCTTTCTTT.

Points on this clonotype: One end of the junction does not line up with germline, which may come from a read error. The rearrangement uses TRBV11-2 and TRBJ1-3, with a possible D match to TRBD1 (6 bases). Germline V gives CDR1 SGHAT, CDR2 FQNNGV. The CDR3 has 18 residues. CDR3 region: CASSLSHGQPSSGNNIYF. The CDR3 bases are TGTGCCAGCAGCTTAAGCCATGGACAGCCGAGCTCTGGAAACAACATATATTTT.

At least ten counts were recorded for this clonotype. The V call is TRBV19, the J call TRBJ1-2; no clear D gene. Germline lookup yields CDR1 LNHDA and CDR2 SQIVND (reference sequence). V lost 2 bases to trimming and J lost 4 bases, with 14 bases between them. The CDR3 is 15 residues long. The CDR3 reads CASSISHWETYGYTF. CDR3 sequence (DNA): TGTGCCAGTAGTATATCACATTGGGAAACCTATGGCTACACCTTC.

Worth noting for this clonotype: A much larger clone lies one base from this, so it may be a read error. The chain couples TRBV6-2 or TRBV6-3 to TRBJ1-4; 9 bases agree with TRBD1. V lost 9 bases and J lost 5; bases outside the gene matches: 19. CDR3 length equals 18 residues. CDR1 and CDR2 (germline): MNHEY, SVGEGT. CDR3 nucleotides: TGTGCCAGGAGTGGAGGGACAGGGAACCCCCGCCGCAATGAAAAACTGTTTTTT. This translates into CARSGGTGNPRRNEKLFF.

The rearrangement joins TRBV18 to TRBJ1-6; D not resolved. This CDR3 spans 15 amino acids. The V end was cut by 5 bases, the J end by 7 bases, with 15 bases between. Per germline, CDR1 KGHSH and CDR2 LQKENI. This CDR3 reads CASSVEGGFNSPLHF. The CDR3 DNA is TGTGCCAGCTCAGTCGAAGGTGGTTTCAATTCACCCCTCCACTTT. The complete variable domain, with remaining parts taken from reference TRBV18 and TRBJ1-6, reads NAGVMQNPRHLVRRRGQEARLRCSPMKGHSHVYWYRQLPEEGLKFMVYLQKENIIDESGMPKERFSAEFPKEGPSILRIQQVVRGDSAAYFCASSVEGGFNSPLHFGNGTRLTVT.

V usage is TRBV5-1 and J usage is TRBJ1-3; D gene ambiguous. V was pared by 1 base and J by 2 bases, with 7 bases between. Per germline, CDR1 SGHRS and CDR2 YFSETQ. This CDR3 is 14 amino acids long. In DNA, the CDR3 is TGCGCCAGCAGCTTGCAAGGAACTGGAAACACCATATATTTT. Translation: CASSLQGTGNTIYF.

For this clonotype: A much larger clone lies one base from this, so it may be a read error. The chain carries TRBV2 and TRBJ2-7; possibly TRBD1 for D (5 bases). Germline V CDR1 and CDR2: SNHLY, FYNNEI. There are 14 residues in the CDR3. The V and J ends lost 3 bases and 6 bases respectively, with 15 bases between them. The CDR3 DNA sequence: TGTGCCAGCAGTGATAGGACATGGAGCCCCGAGCAGTACTTC. Its protein is CASSDRTWSPEQYF.

The CDR3 loop is CSARGSGGYTF. The CDR3 DNA follows: TGCAGCGCTAGGGGGTCTGGGGGCTACACCTTC. The genes are TRBV29-1 and TRBJ1-2; a weak D match, TRBD1 (6 bases). V lost 7 bases to trimming and J lost 8 bases, with 14 bases between them. The CDR3 consists of 11 residues. CDR1 SQVTM and CDR2 ANQGSEA come from the germline V gene.

The CDR3 protein is CTSSGGRHTYEQYF. The CDR3 nucleotides read TGCACCTCTTCGGGAGGGCGACACACCTACGAGCAGTACTTC. This chain connects TRBV29-1 to TRBJ2-7, with TRBD2 identical over 8 bases. Germline V gives CDR1 SQVTM, CDR2 ANQGSEA. This CDR3 is built from 14 residues.

As to this clonotype: A much larger clone is a single base away; this may be a read error. The chain employs TRBV27 and TRBJ2-1; a possible D gene is TRBD2 (7 bases). Germline loops: CDR1 MNHEY, CDR2 SMNVEV (reference sequence). The ends were cut back, 6 bases at V and 8 bases at J, with 23 bases in the middle. The length of the CDR3 is 16 residues. CDR3 DNA: TGTGCCAGCAGACTACTTGCGGGGGCGGGTTCCGATGAGCAGTTCTTC. It is translated as CASRLLAGAGSDEQFF.

To note about this clonotype: A clone one base away is much larger, so this may be a read error. The chain uses TRBV5-1 and TRBJ1-2, with 9 bases that match TRBD1. The CDR3 is made up of 15 amino acids. Germline trimming cut 4 bases from V and 3 bases from J; bases unmatched to any gene: 7. Per germline, CDR1 SGHRS and CDR2 YFSETQ. The chain's CDR3 is CASSGWTGADYGYTF. CDR3 coding DNA: TGCGCCAGCAGCGGATGGACAGGGGCCGACTATGGCTACACCTTC.

Ten or more counts support this clonotype. CDR3 residues: CASRQSSGNTIYF. CDR3 coding DNA: TGTGCCAGTAGACAGTCCTCTGGAAACACCATATATTTT. The chain has TRBV19 and TRBJ1-3, with D hard to call. CDR1 and CDR2 (germline): LNHDA, SQIVND (reference sequence). V was shortened by 6 bases and J by 0 bases, with 6 bases between the two germline ends. The CDR3 is 13 amino acids. Full variable domain (remainder filled in from reference TRBV19 and TRBJ1-3): DGGITQSPKYLFRKEGQNVTLSCEQNLNHDAMYWYRQDPGQGLRLIYYSQIVNDFQKGDIAEGYSVSREKKESFPLTVTSAQKNPTAFYLCASRQSSGNTIYFGEGSWLTVV.

Only a few counts were recorded for this clonotype. The chain recombines TRBV30 with TRBJ2-1, with 13 nucleotides matching TRBD2. The CDR3 covers 19 residues. Looked up from germline, CDR1 is GTSNPN and CDR2 is SVGIG (reference sequence). After removal of 4 bases from V and 0 bases from J, the junction contained 12 bases not matched to a gene. The CDR3 reads CAWTGTSGKLRGSYNEQFF. The CDR3 DNA is TGTGCCTGGACGGGGACTAGCGGGAAACTAAGGGGCTCCTACAATGAGCAGTTCTTC.

This clonotype was counted a single time. A much larger clone is a single base away; this may be a read error. The J gene is TRBJ1-5, the V gene TRBV6-4, with TRBD1 matching over 7 bases. CDR3 size: 15 residues. J gave up 4 bases and V 9 bases, and 12 bases lay outside the gene matches. CDR1 is MRHNA and CDR2 is SNTAGT in the germline V gene. In nucleotides, the CDR3 is TGTGCCAGAAGGGCTACAGGGGAAGAGAATCAGCCCCAGCATTTT. This encodes CARRATGEENQPQHF.

V usage is TRBV2 and J usage is TRBJ1-4, with a tentative D call TRBD1 (6 bases). With 6 bases removed from V and 8 bases from J, the gap between germline ends came to 16 bases. The CDR3 has 14 amino acids. Germline V gene lookup returns CDR1 SNHLY and CDR2 FYNNEI. The CDR3 spells CASSVPGEGEKLFF. Here the CDR3 DNA reads TGTGCCAGCAGCGTCCCAGGGGAGGGGGAAAAACTGTTTTTT.

By sample share, this clonotype is medium-sized. The V call is TRBV2, the J call TRBJ2-3; tentatively, D is TRBD2 (6 bases). Trimming stripped 0 bases from V and 0 bases from J, with 13 bases between. CDR1 is SNHLY and CDR2 is FYNNEI in the germline V gene. The CDR3 sequence is 17 residues long. CDR3: CASSEAYSGTSTDTQYF. CDR3 DNA sequence: TGTGCCAGCAGTGAAGCCTATAGCGGAACTAGCACAGATACGCAGTATTTT.

Ten or more counts support this clonotype. The rearrangement links TRBV18 to TRBJ2-1; D is undetermined. The CDR3 is 12 amino acids. The germline V gene encodes CDR1 KGHSH and CDR2 LQKENI. Trimming took 2 bases from V and 8 from J, leaving 7 bases between them. In DNA form, the CDR3 reads TGTGCCAGCTCACCAGGAGCATATGAGCAGTTCTTC. Translated: CASSPGAYEQFF.

Sample share makes this clonotype medium-sized. V and J are TRBV12-3 or TRBV12-4 and TRBJ1-1; D remains ambiguous. The length of the CDR3 is 13 residues. The V gene lost 2 bases and the J gene lost 8 bases, with 12 bases spanning the gap. The CDR3 here is CASSLRLGGEAFF. The CDR3 bases are TGTGCCAGCAGTTTACGGCTCGGCGGGGAAGCTTTCTTT.

The chain employs TRBV4-3 and TRBJ1-4; 9 positions agree with TRBD1. Trimming removed 4 bases from V and 5 bases from J; junction bases left unmatched: 8. This CDR3 has 16 amino acids. In germline, CDR1 is LGHNA, CDR2 YSLEER. The CDR3 DNA reads TGCGCCAGCAGCCGATACAGGGACAGGGAAAATGAAAAACTGTTTTTT. Its protein product is CASSRYRDRENEKLFF.